This entry is about one T cell receptor beta chain. Source study methods: Amplification from reference gene primers served as the basis for estimated nucleated cell counts. Only in-frame clones appear in the TCRdb table, and some are missing; sequencing was by immunoSEQ multiplex PCR. The V and J calls and clone size were taken over from that table, and D and trimming were inferred from the DNA. Of under 400,000 clones listed, about 86% were seen once; the top ten hold approximately 4%. This CDR3 region has 14 residues. CDR1 ENHRY and CDR2 SYGVKD come from the germline V gene. The V and J ends lost 11 bases and 1 base, in that order; junction bases with no gene match: 8. Assignments of participants to cohorts depended upon their own reported clinical history. This record belongs to a study of blood T cell repertoires in COVID-19. Study as a whole: The study drew acute and convalescent COVID-19 samples from the United States, Italy and Spain.

The receptor comes from a woman in her thirties or forties with acute COVID-19. The chain has TRBV10-3 and TRBJ2-3, with 8 positions matching TRBD2. The sequenced sample was PBMCs or T cells enriched from blood (not recorded which). CDR3 nucleotide sequence: TGTGCCGCCTCCACTAGCGGACGCACAGATACGCAGTATTTT. It yields the protein CAASTSGRTDTQYF.